These T cell receptor beta chains were read from a single sample in a study of CD8+ T cells in alopecia areata. Only in-frame clones appear in the TCRdb table, and some are missing; sequencing was by immunoSEQ multiplex PCR. The profile shows some 110,000 clones, 35% to 40% of them singletons. Sequenced input: CD4+ T cells sorted from blood. The receptors were sampled from a human donor with alopecia areata. CDR3s include the opening cysteine and the closing phenylalanine or tryptophan. The order of the fields is V gene, clone size, CDR3 protein. Expanded clones are given a class, and other clones once, few, many or no size at all.

>TRBV18|.
CASSPLVGEMNTGELFF
>TRBV4-2|.
CASSQVAGGNNEQFF
>TRBV30|.
CAWSSLGNQPQHF
>TRBV29-1|few
CSVKDWGASGANVLTF
>TRBV29-1|few
CSSEIQGNTEAFF
>TRBV5-1|.
CASSSLQGRDTQYF
>TRBV18|.
CASSPAGTYNEQFF
>TRBV5-1|.
CASSSTGTGGETQYF
>TRBV29-1|few
CSVEPRAGTDTQYF
>TRBV2|.
CASSYSGEQYF
>TRBV7-8|few
CASSRASGISEQFF
>TRBV28|.
CASRRTGAADTQYF
>TRBV28|.
CASSFRQRVGPQHF
>TRBV30|.
CAWSVRGGTEAFF
>TRBV7-2|.
CASSSRTGEQYF
>TRBV28|few
CASSLSGYEQYF
>TRBV5-1|.
CASSYRTSQETQYF
>TRBV30|.
CAWSADTISYEQYF
>TRBV2|.
CASSADRAGNQPQHF
>TRBV28|few
CASRNTGYEQYF
>TRBV5-1|few
CASSPGDYGHEQYF
>TRBV29-1|.
CSVLIAGAPSYEQYF
>TRBV7-9|.
CASSPFGPGNSPLHF